This T cell receptor (beta chain) was documented in a study of OX40 agonist ivuxolimab in advanced cancers. Regarding the study in general: The costimulatory receptor OX40 (CD134) was targeted by ivuxolimab, a fully human IgG2 agonistic monoclonal antibody. Intravenous ivuxolimab was administered to patients every 2 weeks at six dose levels: 0.01, 0.1, 0.3, 1.5, 3 and 10 mg/kg. Of the 50 to 55 dose-escalation patients, hepatocellular carcinoma was present in 19, melanoma in roughly 15, renal cell carcinoma in 9 and head and neck cancer in 9. In the dose-escalation cohort, 82.7% of patients were male, and the mean age was around 60 years, with a range of roughly 23 to 85. Patients were allowed to have had prior anti-PD-1, anti-PD-L1 or anti-CTLA-4 therapy, and 40% of the dose-escalation patients had previously received checkpoint inhibitors. Partial responses were achieved by three dose-escalation patients, of whom one had hepatocellular carcinoma and two had cutaneous melanoma. Peripheral TCRbeta sequencing was intended to test whether TCR sequence diversity was altered and clonal T-cell expansion was caused by ivuxolimab. The monotherapy dose-escalation portion (N ≈ 52 patients) of the phase I ivuxolimab trial is reported in the paper.

Genomic DNA was extracted from sorted cells for sequencing of the TCRbeta CDR3 region. TCRbeta CDR3 regions were sequenced using the immunoSEQ Assay. This is the immuneACCESS table as TCRdb keeps it, with only in-frame sequences that have V and J called. A part of the clones is gone; compared with another copy, unresolved V genes explain less than half, and the rest is unexplained. The sample records some 95,000 clones, around 90% of which are singletons. Over 0.4% of the sample rests with the top ten. The CDR3 starts with the cysteine, ends with the phenylalanine, and has 15 residues. Kept here is only the CDR3 DNA, which spans 45 bases and is read in frame from base 1. Trimming costs V 2 bases and J 8 bases, and their ends lie 18 bases apart. Via the germline V gene, CDR1 is MRHNA and CDR2 SNTAGT. Patients with a history of autoimmune disease or receiving systemic immunosuppression were excluded from the trial. In every dose cohort, peripheral blood was drawn for TCR sequencing at baseline, cycle 4 day 1, and cycle 7 day 1. Samples were obtained from an open-label, multicenter, first-in-human phase I dose-escalation trial of ivuxolimab. Adults with locally advanced or metastatic melanoma, renal cell, hepatocellular, or head and neck squamous cell carcinoma were enrolled in the trial. Before TCR sequencing, CD4+ T cells and CD8+ T cells from peripheral blood were sorted into separate populations.

The full study reports these points: In the 0.1-3.0 mg/kg groups, partial responders were among the patients with the lowest normalized peripheral clonal expansion, particularly in CD8+ T cells. The antigen specificity of the clonally expanded peripheral T cells was not determined. After ivuxolimab, CD8+ T cells had more expanded clones than CD4+ T cells on average. At doses from 0.1 to 3.0 mg/kg, clonal expansion was seen in both CD4+ and CD8+ blood T cells between baseline and week 6. Low levels of normalized T-cell clonal expansion were also seen in some patients who did not respond.

On this clone itself: Its antigen has not been determined. The record has no base qualities; no much larger clone is one base away.

The chain joins TRBV6-4 to TRBJ1-2; possibly the D gene is TRBD1, per 6 matching bases. This clonotype was sampled from an adult with an advanced solid tumor such as melanoma, head and neck, liver or kidney cancer. The material was CD4+ or CD8+ T cells sorted from blood, obtained in a trial of the OX40 agonist ivuxolimab. The nucleotide sequence reads as follows: TGTGCCAGCAGTGACGGTAACAGGGAAAGCGGAGGCTACACCTTC. Translated, it reads CASSDGNRESGGYTF.